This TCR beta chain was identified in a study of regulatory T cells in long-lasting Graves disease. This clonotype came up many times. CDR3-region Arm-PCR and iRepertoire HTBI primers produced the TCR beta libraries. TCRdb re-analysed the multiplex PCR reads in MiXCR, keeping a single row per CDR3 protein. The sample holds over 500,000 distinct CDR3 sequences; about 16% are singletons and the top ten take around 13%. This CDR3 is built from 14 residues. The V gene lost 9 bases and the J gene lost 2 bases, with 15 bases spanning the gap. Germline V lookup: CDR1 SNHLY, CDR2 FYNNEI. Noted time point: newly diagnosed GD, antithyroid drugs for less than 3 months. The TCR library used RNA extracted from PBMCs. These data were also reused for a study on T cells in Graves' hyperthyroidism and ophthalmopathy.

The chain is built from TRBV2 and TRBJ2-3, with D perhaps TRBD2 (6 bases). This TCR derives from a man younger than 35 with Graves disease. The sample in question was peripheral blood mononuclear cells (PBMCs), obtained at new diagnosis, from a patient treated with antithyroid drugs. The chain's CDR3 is CASTRDSSTDTQYF. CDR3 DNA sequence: TGTGCCAGTACCCGGGACTCATCCACAGATACGCAGTATTTT.